This T cell receptor beta chain was sequenced for a study of blood T cell repertoires in COVID-19. As for the study in general: T cells, B-cell-depleted T cells, or PBMCs supplied cDNA or gDNA.

The CDR3 covers 17 residues. The J segment lost 0 bases and the V segment lost 0 bases, leaving 5 bases of the junction unmatched. CDR1 is LGHDT, CDR2 YNNKEL, per germline (reference sequence). Repertoires were generated with immunoSEQ multiplex PCR, while TCRdb's copy carries only in-frame clones and drops some. The top ten clones hold 5.5% to 7% of a sample with around 55,000 clones, around 83% of them seen once. The chain joins TRBV3-1 (or the pseudogene TRBV3-2) to TRBJ2-3; 8 nucleotides align to TRBD2. The specimen sequenced was peripheral blood. This sequence originates from a human donor in a cohort sampled during active or convalescent COVID-19. CDR3 sequence: CASSQESAGGSTDTQYF. The CDR3 bases are TGTGCCAGCAGCCAAGAGTCTGCGGGGGGCAGCACAGATACGCAGTATTTT.